Shown below are 24 T cell receptor beta chains from a single sample sequenced in a study of T cell responses to AZD1222 COVID-19 vaccine. Libraries were prepared by immunoSEQ multiplex PCR; TCRdb keeps only in-frame clonotypes and omits some of them. The profile shows over 65,000 clones, 70% to 90% of them singletons. This sample comprised peripheral blood, obtained on day 0 of AZD1222 vaccination. The receptors originated from an adult in good health.

The genes are TRBV4-3 and TRBJ2-1; 7 bases align to TRBD2. Looked up from germline, CDR1 is LGHNA and CDR2 is YSLEER. The CDR3 totals 14 residues. The ends lost 0 bases at V and 5 bases at J; junction bases unmatched: 1. The CDR3 DNA sequence: TGCGCCAGCAGCCAAGAACTAGCGAACAATGAGCAGTTCTTC. This codes for CASSQELANNEQFF.

The CDR3 sequence: CASSLIDRASGELFF. CDR3 DNA: TGCGCCAGCAGCCTCATCGACAGGGCCTCCGGGGAGCTGTTTTTT. The V call is TRBV4-1, the J call TRBJ2-2, with 7 bases aligning to TRBD1. V shed 4 bases, J shed 6 bases, and the junction held 8 bases outside the gene matches. From germline, CDR1 is MGHRA and CDR2 YSYEKL. The CDR3 is 15 amino acids.

The chain has TRBV5-6 and TRBJ1-3; 8 bases agree with TRBD1. There are 15 residues in the CDR3. J was trimmed by 0 bases and V by 6 bases; bases with no gene match: 5. Germline V gene data show CDR1 as SGHDT and CDR2 as YYEEEE. CDR3 amino acids: CASTGQGLSGNTIYF. CDR3 nucleotide sequence: TGTGCCAGCACCGGACAGGGTCTCTCTGGAAACACCATATATTTT.

The V and J genes are TRBV3-1 (or the pseudogene TRBV3-2) and TRBJ1-4; TRBD1 aligns across 7 bases. The germline gives CDR1 LGHDT, CDR2 YNNKEL (reference sequence). The J segment lost 8 bases and the V segment lost 4 bases, leaving 7 bases of the junction unmatched. The CDR3 is made up of 14 amino acids. CDR3 sequence reads: CASSLDRAREKLFF. CDR3 in DNA: TGTGCCAGCAGCCTCGACAGGGCTCGGGAAAAACTGTTTTTT.

The DNA of the CDR3 is TGTGCCAGCAGCCTAGATTTCTACGAGCAGTACTTC. Its protein is CASSLDFYEQYF. The V call is TRBV7-2, the J call TRBJ2-7, with D uncertain. Germline loops: CDR1 SGHTA, CDR2 FQGNSA. Trimming removed 5 bases at V and 3 bases at J, with 8 bases between. This CDR3 contains 12 residues.

The genes are TRBV12-3 or TRBV12-4 and TRBJ1-2, with TRBD1 identical over 7 bases. The CDR3 is made up of 12 amino acids. The V and J ends lost 2 bases and 8 bases, in that order; junction bases with no gene match: 2. The CDR3 region is CASSLRGLGYTF. Here the CDR3 DNA reads TGTGCCAGCAGTTTAAGGGGGCTCGGCTACACCTTC.

This chain uses TRBV5-4 with TRBJ2-2; 8 bases match TRBD2. Germline loops: CDR1 SGHNT, CDR2 YYREEE (reference sequence). This CDR3 spans 12 amino acids. Trimming at V came to 7 bases and at J to 7 bases, leaving 3 bases not matched to a gene. CDR3 bases: TGTGCCAGCCCGGGGGGGTTCGGGGAGCTGTTTTTT. This sequence encodes CASPGGFGELFF.

This chain uses TRBV5-3 with TRBJ1-6, with TRBD1 as a possible D gene (6 bases). TRBV5-3 is an open reading frame, and its role is uncertain. V was cut by 4 bases and J by 8 bases, with 7 bases left in between. The CDR3 has 12 residues. CDR3 loop: CARSPGDSPLHF. CDR3 nucleotides: TGTGCCAGAAGCCCAGGGGATTCACCCCTCCACTTT.

The chain couples TRBV27 to TRBJ1-5; maybe TRBD1 (5 bases). Germline CDR1 MNHEY, CDR2 SMNVEV (reference sequence). The CDR3 has 14 residues. V lost 3 bases to trimming and J lost 1 base, with 7 bases between them. CDR3 in DNA: TGTGCCAGCAGTTTGCAGGGAAGCAATCAGCCCCAGCATTTT. Protein sequence: CASSLQGSNQPQHF.

In DNA, the CDR3 is TGTGCCAGCTCTTGGGACGCCCCCGGGGAGCTGTTTTTT. It translates to CASSWDAPGELFF. This chain uses TRBV18 with TRBJ2-2; D tentatively reads TRBD1 or TRBD2 (5 bases each). Trimming pared 6 bases from V and 6 bases from J, leaving 11 bases between. This CDR3 region has 13 residues. Germline assignment: CDR1 KGHSH and CDR2 LQKENI.

The rearrangement uses TRBV27 and TRBJ2-1; tentative D call: TRBD2 (6 bases). This CDR3 spans 13 amino acids. The germline V and J ends were trimmed by 10 bases and 9 bases, with 19 bases remaining between them. Germline V CDR1 and CDR2: MNHEY, SMNVEV (reference sequence). CDR3 DNA sequence: TGTGCCACCTCGGGACTCCTAGCGCCTGAGCAGTTCTTC. It translates to CATSGLLAPEQFF.

The CDR3 nucleotides read TGTGCCAGCAGCTCACGTGGCGGCACAGATACGCAGTATTTT. Residues: CASSSRGGTDTQYF. The chain is built from TRBV13 and TRBJ2-3; D unclear. Germline CDR1 PRHDT, CDR2 FYEKMQ (reference sequence). V was clipped by 4 bases and J by 1 base, with 9 bases between them. The CDR3 has 14 amino acids.

V usage is TRBV27 and J usage is TRBJ2-2; tentative D call: TRBD2 (6 bases). The germline V gene has CDR1 MNHEY and CDR2 SMNVEV (reference sequence). V was pared by 5 bases and J by 2 bases, with 9 bases between. This CDR3 has 14 amino acids. The CDR3 reads CASSTGLNTGELFF. CDR3 in DNA: TGTGCCAGCAGTACCGGACTAAACACCGGGGAGCTGTTTTTT.

The chain joins TRBV15 to TRBJ1-2; a weak D match, TRBD1 (5 bases). There are 15 residues in the CDR3. V was cut by 0 bases and J by 4 bases, with 12 bases left in between. Germline V gene data show CDR1 as LNHNV and CDR2 as YYDKDF (reference sequence). The CDR3 protein is CATSRERGEGYGYTF. Here the CDR3 DNA reads TGTGCCACCAGCAGAGAACGGGGCGAGGGCTATGGCTACACCTTC.

This chain uses TRBV28 with TRBJ2-7, with 11 bases that match TRBD1. Germline V lookup: CDR1 MDHEN, CDR2 SYDVKM. Unmatched junction bases numbered 3, after V lost 5 bases and J lost 0 bases. The CDR3 extends over 15 amino acids. CDR3 region: CASSAGTGGSYEQYF. Written as DNA, the CDR3 is TGTGCCAGCAGTGCCGGGACAGGGGGCTCCTACGAGCAGTACTTC.

The chain recombines TRBV30 with TRBJ1-1; no definite D call. The CDR3 contains 17 residues. V was pared by 1 base and J by 0 bases, with 18 bases between. Germline V CDR1 and CDR2: GTSNPN, SVGIG (reference sequence). The CDR3 DNA reads as TGTGCCTGGAGTGCCGTCCGTTGGAGAGGGATGAACACTGAAGCTTTCTTT. This encodes CAWSAVRWRGMNTEAFF.

The rearrangement joins TRBV7-9 to TRBJ1-1; 8 bases fit TRBD1. Trimming cost V 7 bases and J 0 bases; bases outside gene matches: 7. Germline V gene sequence: CDR1 SEHNR, CDR2 FQNEAQ (reference sequence). This CDR3 has 15 amino acids. CDR3 residues: CASTGTGGLNTEAFF. In nucleotides, the CDR3 is TGTGCCAGCACCGGGACAGGTGGACTGAACACTGAAGCTTTCTTT.

The rearrangement links TRBV6-5 to TRBJ1-4, with a possible D match to TRBD1 (6 bases). V was pared by 6 bases and J by 7 bases, with 12 bases between. The germline V gene encodes CDR1 MNHEY and CDR2 SVGAGI. This CDR3 region has 13 residues. As DNA, the CDR3 is TGTGCCAGCAGGAAGGGGGTCGGTGAAAAACTGTTTTTT. Its translation is CASRKGVGEKLFF.

This clone appeared a few times. The chain is built from TRBV28 and TRBJ1-2; no definite D call. Germline values: CDR1 MDHEN, CDR2 SYDVKM. The CDR3 is made up of 17 amino acids. V was clipped by 6 bases and J by 1 base, with 21 bases between them. The CDR3 is CASRTLRGFGINYGYTF. The CDR3 DNA is TGTGCCAGCAGGACCTTACGTGGGTTTGGGATTAACTATGGCTACACCTTC.

The chain is built from TRBV9 and TRBJ1-2; 7 nucleotides align to TRBD1. Per the germline V gene, CDR1 is SGDLS and CDR2 is YYNGEE. The CDR3 loop spans 15 amino acids. J lost 5 bases, V lost 4 bases, and 11 bases had no gene match. In DNA, the CDR3 is TGTGCCAGCAGCCCATCTCCGGGACAGACGTATGGCTACACCTTC. The encoded protein is CASSPSPGQTYGYTF.

V is TRBV5-5 and J is TRBJ2-1, with 7 bases fitting TRBD1. This CDR3 is 16 amino acids long. Germline V lookup: CDR1 SGHKS, CDR2 YYEKEE (reference sequence). V was clipped by 1 base and J by 4 bases; unmatched bases: 8. The CDR3 nucleotides read TGTGCCAGCAGCTTGCCCAGGACAGGACCATACAATGAGCAGTTCTTC. Translating it yields CASSLPRTGPYNEQFF.

This clone has only one observation. This chain links TRBV30 with TRBJ2-5, with a possible D match to TRBD1 (5 bases). Per the germline V gene, CDR1 is GTSNPN and CDR2 is SVGIG (reference sequence). Between the trimmed V and J ends, which lost 2 bases and 2 bases, there was a span of 15 bases. This CDR3 has 15 residues. This CDR3 reads CAWSIPGYSQETQYF. In DNA, the CDR3 is TGTGCCTGGAGTATTCCAGGGTATTCACAAGAGACCCAGTACTTC.

The genes are TRBV18 and TRBJ1-4; D is ambiguous. Deletions cut 0 bases from V and 8 bases from J, with 10 bases between. The CDR3 consists of 14 residues. Germline V CDR1 and CDR2: KGHSH, LQKENI. The CDR3 reads CASSPPGKGEKLFF. For the CDR3, the DNA is TGTGCCAGCTCACCACCGGGGAAAGGGGAAAAACTGTTTTTT.

The V and J genes are TRBV5-1 and TRBJ2-1, with TRBD1 matching 10 bases. The CDR3 has 16 amino acids. With 2 bases clipped from V and 3 bases from J, the junction kept 5 bases outside the gene matches. Germline V gene lookup returns CDR1 SGHRS and CDR2 YFSETQ. The CDR3 here is CASSFRQGAGYNEQFF. The CDR3 coding sequence is TGCGCCAGCAGCTTCCGACAGGGGGCGGGCTACAATGAGCAGTTCTTC.